This passage covers 15 T cell receptor beta chains from one sample sequenced in a study of OX40 agonist ivuxolimab in advanced cancers. Repertoires were generated with immunoSEQ multiplex PCR, while TCRdb's copy carries only in-frame clones and drops some. The sample holds about 20,000 clones, 78% seen once. The source was CD4+ or CD8+ T cells sorted from blood, collected in a trial of the OX40 agonist ivuxolimab. The origin of the receptors is an adult with an advanced solid tumor such as melanoma, head and neck, liver or kidney cancer.

This clone was observed a few times. The rearrangement uses TRBV27 and TRBJ1-4, with no clear D. Germline loops: CDR1 MNHEY, CDR2 SMNVEV (reference sequence). This CDR3 has 16 amino acids. V was clipped by 6 bases and J by 0 bases, with 14 bases between them. CDR3 amino acids: CASSPRAGTTNEKLFF. As DNA, the CDR3 is TGTGCCAGCAGCCCGCGGGCGGGGACAACTAATGAAAAACTGTTTTTT.

The rearrangement links TRBV6-6 to TRBJ2-7, with 7 nucleotides matching TRBD1. J gave up 6 bases and V 2 bases, and 10 bases lay outside the gene matches. CDR1 is MNHNY, CDR2 SVGAGI, per germline (reference sequence). CDR3 length: 15 amino acids. The CDR3 loop reads CASSYGTVPMSEQYF. In nucleotides, the CDR3 is TGTGCCAGCAGTTACGGGACAGTCCCTATGAGCGAGCAGTACTTC.

The chain uses TRBV11-2 and TRBJ2-1; TRBD2 matches at 14 bases. The germline CDR1 and CDR2 sequences are SGHAT and FQNNGV. This CDR3 spans 14 amino acids. Losses at the gene ends were 3 bases for V and 10 bases for J; bases not matched to a gene: 2. DNA for the CDR3: TGTGCCAGCAGCTTTGGACTAGCGGGGGGCGAGCAGTTCTTC. Protein sequence: CASSFGLAGGEQFF.

In its sample, this clone is hyperexpanded. J is TRBJ2-7 and V is TRBV27, with D unclear. The CDR3 spans 13 residues. V was pared by 2 bases and J by 5 bases, with 10 bases between. CDR1 is MNHEY, CDR2 SMNVEV, per germline (reference sequence). CDR3: CASSLGSVHEQYF. The CDR3 nucleotides read TGTGCCAGCAGTTTAGGGTCAGTCCACGAGCAGTACTTC.

The chain links TRBV5-5 to TRBJ1-5; D call uncertain. Trimming left V 0 bases short and J 2 bases short, with 15 bases between. CDR3 length equals 17 residues. The V gene's germline CDR1 is SGHKS and CDR2 YYEKEE (reference sequence). The CDR3 spells CASSLDPLEPGNQPQHF. The DNA of the CDR3 is TGTGCCAGCAGCTTGGACCCCTTGGAGCCCGGCAATCAGCCCCAGCATTTT.

The chain combines TRBV5-1 with TRBJ2-7; tentative D call: TRBD1 (6 bases). Trimming left V 5 bases short and J 0 bases short, with 9 bases between. Germline V gives CDR1 SGHRS, CDR2 YFSETQ. This CDR3 is built from 13 residues. The CDR3 bases are TGCGCCAGCAGGACAGGCAGCTCCTACGAGCAGTACTTC. This encodes CASRTGSSYEQYF.

The chain uses TRBV27 and TRBJ2-7; maybe TRBD1 (5 bases). Germline V gene data show CDR1 as MNHEY and CDR2 as SMNVEV (reference sequence). This CDR3 comprises 13 residues. V lost 5 bases and J lost 0, with 8 bases in between. The CDR3 protein is CASSLTGSYEQYF. In DNA form, the CDR3 reads TGTGCCAGCAGTCTTACAGGCTCCTACGAGCAGTACTTC.

This clone showed up just once. The CDR3 loop reads CASSPTGEDGDTQYF. CDR3 nucleotides: TGTGCCAGCAGCCCGACAGGGGAGGATGGAGATACGCAGTATTTT. V is TRBV5-6 and J is TRBJ2-3, with TRBD1 matching over 8 bases. Germline trimming cut 4 bases from V and 5 bases from J; bases unmatched to any gene: 9. Looked up from germline, CDR1 is SGHDT and CDR2 is YYEEEE. The CDR3 sequence is 15 residues long.

This sequence joins TRBV15 and TRBJ1-2; 11 bases fit TRBD1. The germline V gene has CDR1 LNHNV and CDR2 YYDKDF (reference sequence). The CDR3 covers 14 residues. Trimming removed 3 bases from V and 4 bases from J; junction bases left unmatched: 1. The CDR3 bases are TGTGCCACCAGCAGTGGGACAGGGGGCTATGGCTACACCTTC. This gives the protein CATSSGTGGYGYTF.

The J gene is TRBJ2-7, the V gene TRBV9; 8 bases agree with TRBD1. CDR3 length equals 15 residues. The V gene's germline CDR1 is SGDLS and CDR2 YYNGEE. Trimming at V came to 4 bases and at J to 2 bases, leaving 8 bases not matched to a gene. In DNA form, the CDR3 reads TGTGCCAGCAGCTCCACCGGGACAGGAGCCTACGAGCAGTACTTC. It encodes CASSSTGTGAYEQYF.

This sequence joins TRBV7-6 and TRBJ2-2; D is perhaps TRBD1 (6 bases). Germline V CDR1 and CDR2: SGHVS, FNYEAQ. This CDR3 is built from 16 residues. V lost 5 bases to trimming and J lost 1 base, with 14 bases between them. The CDR3 loop reads CASSRAGTWNTGELFF. The CDR3 DNA reads as TGTGCCAGCAGCCGAGCCGGGACATGGAACACCGGGGAGCTGTTTTTT. The full variable domain, rest sourced from reference TRBV7-6 and TRBJ2-2, is GAGVSQSPRYKVTKRGQDVALRCDPISGHVSLYWYRQALGQGPEFLTYFNYEAQQDKSGLPNDRFSAERPEGSISTLTIQRTEQRDSAMYRCASSRAGTWNTGELFFGEGSRLTVL.

CDR3 protein: CASSQSLTVNYEQYF. DNA for the CDR3: TGCGCCAGCAGCCAATCCCTGACAGTTAACTACGAGCAGTACTTC. This sequence joins TRBV4-1 and TRBJ2-7; possibly TRBD1 for D (5 bases). The germline V and J ends were trimmed by 2 bases and 3 bases, with 14 bases remaining between them. This CDR3 comprises 15 residues. Germline V gives CDR1 MGHRA, CDR2 YSYEKL.

The chain carries TRBV7-9 and TRBJ1-3, with 8 bases that match TRBD1. Trimming at V came to 1 base and at J to 4 bases, leaving 3 bases not matched to a gene. From germline, CDR1 is SEHNR and CDR2 FQNEAQ (reference sequence). This CDR3 is built from 15 residues. This chain's CDR3 is CASSLETGAGNTIYF. The CDR3 DNA reads as TGTGCCAGCAGCTTAGAGACAGGGGCGGGAAACACCATATATTTT.

The rearrangement links TRBV2 to TRBJ1-1; 9 nucleotides align to TRBD1. Trimming at V came to 7 bases and at J to 4 bases, leaving 10 bases not matched to a gene. CDR1 is SNHLY and CDR2 is FYNNEI in the germline V gene. There are 15 residues in the CDR3. CDR3: CASMMTGGKGTEAFF. CDR3 nucleotide sequence: TGTGCCAGCATGATGACAGGGGGAAAAGGCACTGAAGCTTTCTTT.

This clone has ten or more counts. The J gene is TRBJ1-1, the V gene TRBV6-5; D uncertain. The CDR3 is 12 residues long. V lost 10 bases to trimming and J lost 5 bases, with 14 bases between them. CDR1 MNHEY and CDR2 SVGAGI come from the germline V gene. The CDR3 reads CATGWGKTEAFF. The CDR3 DNA reads as TGTGCCACCGGGTGGGGAAAAACTGAAGCTTTCTTT.